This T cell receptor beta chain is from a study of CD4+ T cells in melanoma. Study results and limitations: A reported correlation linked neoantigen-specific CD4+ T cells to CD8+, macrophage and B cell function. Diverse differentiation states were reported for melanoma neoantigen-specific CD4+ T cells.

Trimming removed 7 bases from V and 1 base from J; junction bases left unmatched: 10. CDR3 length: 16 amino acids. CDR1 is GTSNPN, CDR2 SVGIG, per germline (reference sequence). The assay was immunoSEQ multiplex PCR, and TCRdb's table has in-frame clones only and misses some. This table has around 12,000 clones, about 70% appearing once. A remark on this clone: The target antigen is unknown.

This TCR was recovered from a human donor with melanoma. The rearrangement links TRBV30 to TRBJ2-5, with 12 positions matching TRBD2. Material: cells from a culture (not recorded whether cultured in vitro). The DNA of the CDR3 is TGTGCCTTAGAACTAGCGGGGGGCCCCCCCCAAGAGACCCAGTACTTC. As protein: CALELAGGPPQETQYF.